This T cell receptor beta chain derives from a study of blood T cell repertoires in COVID-19. About the research overall: COVID-19 samples from acute and convalescent phases originated in the United States, Italy and Spain. PBMCs, B-cell-depleted T cells, or T cells were the source of the cDNA or gDNA that made up the material.

Per the original data handling: From reference gene primer amplification, estimates of nucleated cell counts were derived. Sequencing was performed with immunoSEQ multiplex PCR; in TCRdb, only in-frame clones are kept and a portion is missing. That table supplies the V and J calls and clone size; D and trimming were determined from the DNA. The table lists hundreds of thousands of clones, roughly 89% of them singletons, with roughly 5.1% in the top ten. The CDR3 is 13 amino acids. The ends were cut back, 5 bases at V and 6 bases at J, with 14 bases in the middle. Germline loops: CDR1 SGHTA, CDR2 FQGNSA.

This sequence was found in a man aged 35 to 55 with acute or convalescent COVID-19. The sample taken for sequencing was peripheral blood. The chain couples TRBV7-2 to TRBJ2-7; D uncertain. The CDR3 DNA reads TGTGCCAGCAGCGCCGTCGGTTACGTCGAGCAGTACTTC. It is translated as CASSAVGYVEQYF.